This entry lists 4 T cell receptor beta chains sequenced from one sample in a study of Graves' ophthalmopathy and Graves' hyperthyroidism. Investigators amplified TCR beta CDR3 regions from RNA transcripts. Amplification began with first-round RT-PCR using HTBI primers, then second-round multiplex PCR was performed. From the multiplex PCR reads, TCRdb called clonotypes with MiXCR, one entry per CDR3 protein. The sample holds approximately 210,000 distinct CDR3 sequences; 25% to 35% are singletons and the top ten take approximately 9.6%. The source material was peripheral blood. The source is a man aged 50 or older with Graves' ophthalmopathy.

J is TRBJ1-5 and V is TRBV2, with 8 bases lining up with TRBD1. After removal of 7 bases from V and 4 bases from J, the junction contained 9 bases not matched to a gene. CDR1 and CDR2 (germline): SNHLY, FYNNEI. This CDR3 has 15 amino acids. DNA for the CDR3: TGTGCCAGCAAGGGTGGGACAGGAGCTAATCAGCCCCAGCATTTT. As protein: CASKGGTGANQPQHF. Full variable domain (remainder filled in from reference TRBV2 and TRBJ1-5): EPEVTQTPSHQVTQMGQEVILRCVPISNHLYFYWYRQILGQKVEFLVSFYNNEISEKSEIFDDQFSVERPDGSNFTLKIRSTKLEDSAMYFCASKGGTGANQPQHFGDGTRLSIL.

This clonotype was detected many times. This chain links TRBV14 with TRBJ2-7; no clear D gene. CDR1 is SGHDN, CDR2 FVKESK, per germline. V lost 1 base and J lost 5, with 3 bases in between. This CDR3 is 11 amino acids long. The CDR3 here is CASSQGHEQYF. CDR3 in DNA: TGTGCCAGCAGCCAAGGCCACGAGCAGTACTTC.

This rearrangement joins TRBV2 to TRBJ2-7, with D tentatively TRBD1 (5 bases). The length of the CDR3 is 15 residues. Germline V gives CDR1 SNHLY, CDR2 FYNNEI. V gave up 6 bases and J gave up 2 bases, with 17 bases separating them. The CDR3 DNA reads TGTGCCAGCAGACCGTCCGAAGGGGCCACCTACGAGCAGTACTTC. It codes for CASRPSEGATYEQYF. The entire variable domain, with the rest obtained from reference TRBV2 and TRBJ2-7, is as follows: EPEVTQTPSHQVTQMGQEVILRCVPISNHLYFYWYRQILGQKVEFLVSFYNNEISEKSEIFDDQFSVERPDGSNFTLKIRSTKLEDSAMYFCASRPSEGATYEQYFGPGTRLTVT.

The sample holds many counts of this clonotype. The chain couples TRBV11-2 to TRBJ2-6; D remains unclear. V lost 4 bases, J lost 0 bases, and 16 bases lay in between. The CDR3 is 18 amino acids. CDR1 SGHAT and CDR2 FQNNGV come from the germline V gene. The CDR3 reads CASSSTWALFSGANVLTF. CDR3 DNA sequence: TGTGCCAGCAGCTCCACATGGGCCCTTTTCTCTGGGGCCAACGTCCTGACTTTC.